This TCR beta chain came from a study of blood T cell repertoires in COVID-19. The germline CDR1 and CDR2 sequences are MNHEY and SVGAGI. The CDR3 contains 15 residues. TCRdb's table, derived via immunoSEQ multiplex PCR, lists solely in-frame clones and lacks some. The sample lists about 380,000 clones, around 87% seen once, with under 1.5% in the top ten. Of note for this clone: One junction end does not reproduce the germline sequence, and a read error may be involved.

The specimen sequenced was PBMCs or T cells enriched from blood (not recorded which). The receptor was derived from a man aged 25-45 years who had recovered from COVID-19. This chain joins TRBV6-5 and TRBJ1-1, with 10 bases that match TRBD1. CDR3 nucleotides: TGTGCCAGCAGTGACTCCGGGACAGGGGTTCCCGAAGCTTTCTTT. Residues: CASSDSGTGVPEAFF.